These 3 T cell receptor beta chains originate from one sample sequenced in a study of robustness of blood B and T cell sequencing. A 5' template-switch oligo added a universal priming site during cDNA synthesis. Each cDNA molecule was tagged by a 12-nucleotide random UMI. Via MiXCR, TCRdb re-called the PCR reads, giving one row per CDR3 protein. Among roughly 3,900 distinct CDR3 sequences listed, roughly half were seen once. The template for TCR beta quantification was mRNA, not genomic DNA. Sequencing used peripheral blood. Receptors originate from a human donor in good health.

This chain links TRBV2 with TRBJ1-1, with a tentative D call TRBD1 (5 bases). Trimming removed 4 bases from V and 1 base from J, with 7 bases in between. The germline V gene has CDR1 SNHLY and CDR2 FYNNEI. The CDR3 consists of 13 residues. The CDR3 nucleotides are TGTGCCAGCAGTGGAGACAGGAACACTGAAGCTTTCTTT. Translation: CASSGDRNTEAFF.

The chain uses TRBV7-1 and TRBJ2-2; the D gene is possibly TRBD2 (5 bases). TRBV7-1 is treated as an ORF (open reading frame) with a function not yet certain. V was pared by 3 bases and J by 4 bases, with 9 bases between. CDR3 length: 14 amino acids. The CDR3 DNA is TGTGCCAGCAGCTCCCTCCGGGGCACCGGGGAGCTGTTTTTT. It translates to CASSSLRGTGELFF.

The V call is TRBV20-1, the J call TRBJ2-7; D call uncertain. V lost 8 bases and J lost 5, with 13 bases in between. This CDR3 has 11 amino acids. The germline V gene has CDR1 DFQATT and CDR2 SNEGSKA (reference sequence). DNA of the CDR3: TGCAGTTCCCGGAGTGGACACGAGCAGTACTTC. Protein: CSSRSGHEQYF.